Following are 21 T cell receptor beta chains from one sample sequenced in a study of identical twins. One entry per CDR3 protein results from TCRdb running MiXCR on the 5' RACE reads. Seen here are some 560,000 distinct CDR3 sequences, approximately 10% observed once, and the top ten hold roughly 3%. These data are also associated with another study on yellow fever vaccine responses in identical twins.

The sequenced material came from PBMCs. The receptors shown here come from a woman aged 18-30 years in good health.

This chain links TRBV7-9 with TRBJ2-2, with 7 positions matching TRBD1. The germline gives CDR1 SEHNR, CDR2 FQNEAQ (reference sequence). With V trimmed by 6 bases and J by 3 bases, 4 bases remained unmatched. The CDR3 is 14 amino acids. The CDR3, as DNA: TGTGCCAGCAGACTACAGGGGCACACCGGGGAGCTGTTTTTT. Its protein is CASRLQGHTGELFF.

The chain is built from TRBV5-1 and TRBJ1-1; no reliable D call. The V gene lost 0 bases and the J gene lost 1 base, with 19 bases spanning the gap. Germline CDR1 is SGHRS and CDR2 is YFSETQ. The CDR3 is made up of 18 amino acids. In DNA, the CDR3 is TGCGCCAGCAGCTTGGCCCTCCGAGGGTGGGGAGGGAACACTGAAGCTTTCTTT. It is translated as CASSLALRGWGGNTEAFF.

The V and J genes are TRBV5-1 and TRBJ2-7, with 7 bases identical to TRBD2. The J segment lost 7 bases and the V segment lost 0 bases, leaving 16 bases of the junction unmatched. Germline V gene lookup returns CDR1 SGHRS and CDR2 YFSETQ. This CDR3 is built from 17 residues. The CDR3 sequence is CASSLGGGLGRSEEQYF. The DNA for the CDR3 is TGCGCCAGCAGCTTGGGCGGGGGTCTCGGGAGGTCTGAAGAGCAGTACTTC.

Only a few counts were recorded for this clonotype. The CDR3 loop is CASSQDPGSHNEQFF. CDR3 nucleotide sequence: TGCGCCAGCAGCCAAGACCCGGGGTCCCACAATGAGCAGTTCTTC. The rearrangement joins TRBV4-1 to TRBJ2-1; D is possibly TRBD2 (5 bases). CDR3 length equals 15 residues. Germline V CDR1 and CDR2: MGHRA, YSYEKL. Trimming stripped 0 bases from V and 5 bases from J, with 11 bases between.

V and J are TRBV12-5 and TRBJ2-7; weak D call: TRBD1 (6 bases). The ends were cut back, 1 base at V and 3 bases at J, with 10 bases in the middle. The CDR3 consists of 14 residues. The germline CDR1 and CDR2 sequences are LGHNT and FRNRAP. The CDR3 spells CASGLGDNFYEQYF. For the CDR3, the DNA is TGTGCTAGTGGTTTGGGGGACAATTTCTACGAGCAGTACTTC.

There are a few counts of this clonotype. The V call is TRBV3-1, the J call TRBJ2-7, with 8 positions matching TRBD2. The CDR3 covers 16 residues. Losses at the gene ends were 2 bases for V and 6 bases for J; bases not matched to a gene: 12. Germline CDR1 reads LGHDT; CDR2 reads YNNKEL (reference sequence). In DNA, the CDR3 is TGTGCCAGCAGCCAAAGGGGGGGAGCGGGAGAGACCGAGCAGTACTTC. It yields the protein CASSQRGGAGETEQYF.

The rearrangement links TRBV7-2 to TRBJ2-5, with D possibly TRBD2 on 5 matching bases. The V end was cut by 5 bases, the J end by 1 base, with 17 bases between. Germline CDR1 is SGHTA and CDR2 is FQGNSA. The CDR3 sequence is 16 residues long. The CDR3 region is CASSHQRKRGQETQYF. The DNA for the CDR3 is TGTGCCAGCAGCCATCAGCGAAAACGGGGCCAAGAGACCCAGTACTTC.

The V call is TRBV12-3 or TRBV12-4, the J call TRBJ2-7; no clear D gene. This CDR3 is built from 13 residues. Trimming left V 5 bases short and J 6 bases short, with 14 bases between. The DNA for the CDR3 is TGTGCCAGCAGTCCGGGTCCTGGAGCCGAGCAGTACTTC. As protein: CASSPGPGAEQYF.

The DNA of the CDR3 is TGCAGCGTTCTAGGGGCTACCGGGGAGCTGTTTTTT. Translated, it gives CSVLGATGELFF. V gene TRBV29-1 combines with J gene TRBJ2-2; D might be TRBD1 (5 bases). CDR1 is SQVTM and CDR2 is ANQGSEA in the germline V gene. V lost 5 bases and J lost 5, with 9 bases in between. The CDR3 contains 12 residues.

This chain links TRBV2 with TRBJ2-1; 8 bases line up with TRBD2. V lost 5 bases, J lost 7 bases, and 7 bases stayed unmatched. The CDR3 sequence is 14 residues long. CDR1 SNHLY and CDR2 FYNNEI come from the germline V gene. The CDR3 sequence: CASSNSGKRNEQFF. The CDR3 DNA sequence: TGTGCCAGCAGTAATAGCGGGAAGAGGAATGAGCAGTTCTTC.

This clonotype was seen a few times. The chain carries TRBV7-9 and TRBJ2-7; 11 bases map to TRBD2. This CDR3 has 16 amino acids. The ends lost 5 bases at V and 2 bases at J; junction bases unmatched: 8. CDR1 and CDR2 from the germline V gene are SEHNR and FQNEAQ (reference sequence). CDR3: CASSETSGTRTYEQYF. CDR3 sequence (DNA): TGTGCCAGCAGCGAGACTAGCGGGACAAGAACCTACGAGCAGTACTTC. Drawing the rest from reference TRBV7-9 and TRBJ2-7, the complete variable domain is DTGVSQNPRHKITKRGQNVTFRCDPISEHNRLYWYRQTLGQGPEFLTYFQNEAQLEKSRLLSDRFSAERPKGSFSTLEIQRTEQGDSAMYLCASSETSGTRTYEQYFGPGTRLTVT.

This clonotype has at least ten counts. The rearrangement uses TRBV25-1 and TRBJ2-3, with D hard to call. The CDR3 has 13 amino acids. The germline V and J ends were trimmed by 3 bases and 2 bases, with 6 bases remaining between them. The germline V gene has CDR1 MGHDK and CDR2 SYGVNS. The CDR3 here is CASSDISTDTQYF. The CDR3 coding sequence is TGTGCCAGCAGTGACATTTCCACAGATACGCAGTATTTT.

V gene TRBV6-5 combines with J gene TRBJ2-2, with TRBD2 matching 10 bases. Per the germline V gene, CDR1 is MNHEY and CDR2 is SVGAGI. With V trimmed by 2 bases and J by 6 bases, 3 bases remained unmatched. The CDR3 loop spans 15 amino acids. CDR3: CASSYLAGDAGELFF. DNA for the CDR3: TGTGCCAGCAGTTACCTAGCGGGAGATGCCGGGGAGCTGTTTTTT.

V and J are TRBV5-1 and TRBJ2-1; D is uncertain. This CDR3 is 16 amino acids long. The germline CDR1 and CDR2 sequences are SGHRS and YFSETQ. V was cut by 4 bases and J by 3 bases, with 17 bases left in between. For the CDR3, the DNA is TGCGCCAGCAGCGAATACCGGGTCTCCCTCTACAATGAGCAGTTCTTC. Protein product: CASSEYRVSLYNEQFF. The whole variable domain, filled in from reference TRBV5-1 and TRBJ2-1, reads KAGVTQTPRYLIKTRGQQVTLSCSPISGHRSVSWYQQTPGQGLQFLFEYFSETQRNKGNFPGRFSGRQFSNSRSEMNVSTLELGDSALYLCASSEYRVSLYNEQFFGPGTRLTVL.

This clonotype was detected ten times or more. This sequence joins TRBV2 and TRBJ2-7; the D gene is possibly TRBD2 (6 bases). CDR1 is SNHLY and CDR2 is FYNNEI in the germline V gene. Trimming left V 6 bases short and J 2 bases short, with 8 bases between. The CDR3 spans 12 residues. CDR3 coding DNA: TGTGCCAGCAGGGGAGGAACCTACGAGCAGTACTTC. It yields the protein CASRGGTYEQYF.

The genes are TRBV7-2 and TRBJ2-3; D is unclear. The germline gives CDR1 SGHTA, CDR2 FQGNSA. The CDR3 is 13 residues long. Between the trimmed V and J ends, which lost 2 bases and 5 bases, there was a span of 8 bases. CDR3 amino acids: CASSLITLDTQYF. The CDR3 nucleotides are TGTGCCAGCAGCTTAATCACCTTAGATACGCAGTATTTT.

The rearrangement joins TRBV11-2 to TRBJ2-1; 9 bases line up with TRBD2. Per germline, CDR1 SGHAT and CDR2 FQNNGV. V dropped 3 bases and J dropped 5; count of bases not matched to a gene: 17. The CDR3 spans 19 residues. This chain's CDR3 is CASSFLRARAGGPDNEQFF. The CDR3 DNA follows: TGTGCCAGCAGCTTCCTCCGGGCCAGGGCGGGAGGGCCGGACAATGAGCAGTTCTTC.

This clonotype was picked up many times. The CDR3 spells CSARWRGGEIEPQHF. The CDR3 nucleotides are TGCAGTGCTAGATGGCGAGGGGGGGAGATTGAGCCCCAGCATTTT. The chain combines TRBV20-1 with TRBJ1-5, with D possibly matching TRBD1 (6 bases). Trimming cost V 2 bases and J 8 bases, with 19 bases left between them. The CDR3 sequence is 15 residues long. The germline gives CDR1 DFQATT, CDR2 SNEGSKA (reference sequence).

This clonotype was observed a few times. The chain carries TRBV4-2 and TRBJ2-1; weak D call: TRBD2 (6 bases). Germline CDR1 reads LGHNA; CDR2 reads YNFKEQ. Trimming left V 0 bases short and J 4 bases short, with 7 bases between. CDR3 size: 14 residues. The CDR3 DNA reads TGTGCCAGCAGCCAAGAGGGACTTTACAATGAGCAGTTCTTC. Translated: CASSQEGLYNEQFF.

This rearrangement joins TRBV2 to TRBJ2-2, with D possibly matching TRBD2 (6 bases). Germline CDR1 SNHLY, CDR2 FYNNEI. The CDR3 loop spans 14 amino acids. Trimming left V 7 bases short and J 6 bases short, with 15 bases between. In nucleotides, the CDR3 is TGTGCCAGCATTGGTAGCGGAGGGGCCGGGGAGCTGTTTTTT. Translating gives CASIGSGGAGELFF.

J is TRBJ1-6 and V is TRBV20-1; D is uncertain. Germline V lookup: CDR1 DFQATT, CDR2 SNEGSKA (reference sequence). V dropped 4 bases and J dropped 1 base, with 8 bases sitting between them. There are 14 residues in the CDR3. The CDR3 DNA reads TGCAGTGCTATTAAGGGATCCTATAATTCACCCCTCCACTTT. Translation gives CSAIKGSYNSPLHF.